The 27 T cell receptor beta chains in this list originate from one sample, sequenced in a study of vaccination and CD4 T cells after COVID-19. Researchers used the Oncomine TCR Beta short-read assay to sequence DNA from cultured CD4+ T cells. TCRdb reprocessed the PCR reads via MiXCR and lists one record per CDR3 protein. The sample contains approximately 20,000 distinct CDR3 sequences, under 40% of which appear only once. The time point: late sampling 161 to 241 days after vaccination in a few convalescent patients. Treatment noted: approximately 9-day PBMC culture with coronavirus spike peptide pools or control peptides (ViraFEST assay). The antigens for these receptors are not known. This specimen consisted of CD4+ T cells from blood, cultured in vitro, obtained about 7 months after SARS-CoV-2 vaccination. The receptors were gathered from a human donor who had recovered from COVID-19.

The CDR3 protein is CGVCTRANYGYTF. The CDR3 nucleotides are TGTGGCGTATGTACGAGAGCTAACTATGGCTACACCTTC. The chain carries TRBV28 and TRBJ1-2; D not resolved. CDR1 is MDHEN and CDR2 is SYDVKM in the germline V gene. The CDR3 sequence is 13 residues long.

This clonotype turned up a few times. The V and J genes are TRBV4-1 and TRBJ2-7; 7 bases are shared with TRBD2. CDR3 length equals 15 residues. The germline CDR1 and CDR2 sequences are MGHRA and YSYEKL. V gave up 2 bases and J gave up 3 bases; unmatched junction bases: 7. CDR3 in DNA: TGCGCCAGCAGCCAATTGCTAGCGGCTTACTACGAGCAGTACTTC. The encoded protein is CASSQLLAAYYEQYF.

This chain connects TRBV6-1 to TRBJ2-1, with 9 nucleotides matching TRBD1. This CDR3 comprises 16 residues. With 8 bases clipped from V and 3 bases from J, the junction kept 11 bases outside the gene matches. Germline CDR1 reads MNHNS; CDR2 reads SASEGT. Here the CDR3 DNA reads TGTGCCAGCGGTCGAGTGGACAGGGGAGACTACAATGAGCAGTTCTTC. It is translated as CASGRVDRGDYNEQFF.

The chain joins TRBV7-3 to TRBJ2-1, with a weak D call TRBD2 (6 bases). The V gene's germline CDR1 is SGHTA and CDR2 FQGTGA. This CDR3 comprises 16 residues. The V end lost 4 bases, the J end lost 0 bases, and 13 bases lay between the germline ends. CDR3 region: CASSSRAGSSYNEQFF. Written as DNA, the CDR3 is TGTGCCAGCAGCTCCAGGGCGGGAAGCTCCTACAATGAGCAGTTCTTC.

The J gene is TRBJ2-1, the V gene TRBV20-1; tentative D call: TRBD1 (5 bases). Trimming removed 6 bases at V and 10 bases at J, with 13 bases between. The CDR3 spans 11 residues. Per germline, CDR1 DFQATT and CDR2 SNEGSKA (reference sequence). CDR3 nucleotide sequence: TGCAGTGCGATTAGACAGTCCGAGCAGTTCTTC. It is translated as CSAIRQSEQFF.

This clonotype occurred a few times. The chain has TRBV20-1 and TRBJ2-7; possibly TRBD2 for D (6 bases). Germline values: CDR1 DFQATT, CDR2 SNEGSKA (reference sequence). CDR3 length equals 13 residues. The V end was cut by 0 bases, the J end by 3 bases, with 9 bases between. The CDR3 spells CSARDPGLYEQYF. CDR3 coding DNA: TGCAGTGCTAGAGACCCGGGACTCTACGAGCAGTACTTC.

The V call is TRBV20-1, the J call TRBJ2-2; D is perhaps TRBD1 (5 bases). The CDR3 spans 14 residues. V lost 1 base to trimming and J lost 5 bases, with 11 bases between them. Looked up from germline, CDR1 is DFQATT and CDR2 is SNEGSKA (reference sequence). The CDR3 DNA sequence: TGCAGTGCTAGAGCCCCAGGGCTTACCGGGGAGCTGTTTTTT. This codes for CSARAPGLTGELFF.

CDR3 region: CASRRQDGYTF. CDR3 DNA sequence: TGTGCCAGCAGAAGACAGGATGGCTACACCTTC. V gene TRBV28 combines with J gene TRBJ1-2; tentatively, D is TRBD1 (6 bases). V dropped 6 bases and J dropped 6 bases, with 8 bases sitting between them. This CDR3 comprises 11 residues. The germline V gene has CDR1 MDHEN and CDR2 SYDVKM.

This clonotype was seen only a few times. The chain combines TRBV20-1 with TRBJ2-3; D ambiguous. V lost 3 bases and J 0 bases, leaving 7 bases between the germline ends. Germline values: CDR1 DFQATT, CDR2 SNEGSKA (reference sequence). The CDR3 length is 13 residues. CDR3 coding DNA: TGCAGTGCTAGGTCCGGGAGCACAGATACGCAGTATTTT. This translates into CSARSGSTDTQYF.

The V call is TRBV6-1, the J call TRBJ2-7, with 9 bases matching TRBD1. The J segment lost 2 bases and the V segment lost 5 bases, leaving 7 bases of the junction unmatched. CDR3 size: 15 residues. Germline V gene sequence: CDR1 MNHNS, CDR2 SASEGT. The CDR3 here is CASSRSGTGTYEQYF. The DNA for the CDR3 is TGTGCCAGCAGTAGGTCCGGGACAGGGACCTACGAGCAGTACTTC.

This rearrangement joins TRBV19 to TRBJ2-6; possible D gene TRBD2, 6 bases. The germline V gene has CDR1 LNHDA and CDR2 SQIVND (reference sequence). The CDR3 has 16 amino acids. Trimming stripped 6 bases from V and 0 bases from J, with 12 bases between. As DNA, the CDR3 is TGTGCCAGTAGAATGACTAGTGACTCTGGGGCCAACGTCCTGACTTTC. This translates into CASRMTSDSGANVLTF. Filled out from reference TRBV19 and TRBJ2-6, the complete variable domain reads DGGITQSPKYLFRKEGQNVTLSCEQNLNHDAMYWYRQDPGQGLRLIYYSQIVNDFQKGDIAEGYSVSREKKESFPLTVTSAQKNPTAFYLCASRMTSDSGANVLTFGAGSRLTVL.

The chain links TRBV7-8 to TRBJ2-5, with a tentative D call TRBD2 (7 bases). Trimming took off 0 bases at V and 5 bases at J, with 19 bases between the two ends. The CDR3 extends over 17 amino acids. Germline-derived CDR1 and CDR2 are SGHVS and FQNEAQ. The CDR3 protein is CASSLAWPNREGETQYF. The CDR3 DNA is TGTGCCAGCAGCTTAGCTTGGCCCAACAGGGAGGGGGAGACCCAGTACTTC.

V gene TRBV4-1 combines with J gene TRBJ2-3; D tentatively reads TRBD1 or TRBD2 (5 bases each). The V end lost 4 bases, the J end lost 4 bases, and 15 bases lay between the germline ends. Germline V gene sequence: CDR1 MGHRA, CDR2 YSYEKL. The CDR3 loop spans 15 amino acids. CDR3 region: CASSPHGTPSDTQYF. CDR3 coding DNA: TGCGCCAGCAGCCCCCACGGGACGCCCTCAGATACGCAGTATTTT.

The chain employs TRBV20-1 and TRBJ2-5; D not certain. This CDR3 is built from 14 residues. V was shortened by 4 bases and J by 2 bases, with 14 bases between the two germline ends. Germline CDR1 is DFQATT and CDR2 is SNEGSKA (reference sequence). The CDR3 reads CSAMGPEIQETQYF. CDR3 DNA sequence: TGCAGTGCTATGGGCCCCGAGATTCAAGAGACCCAGTACTTC.

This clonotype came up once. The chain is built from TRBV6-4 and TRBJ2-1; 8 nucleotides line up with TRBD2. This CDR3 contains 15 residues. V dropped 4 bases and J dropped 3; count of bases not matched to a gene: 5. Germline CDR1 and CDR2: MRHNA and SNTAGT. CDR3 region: CASSVSSGDYNEQFF. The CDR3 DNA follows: TGTGCCAGCAGTGTGAGTAGCGGGGACTACAATGAGCAGTTCTTC.

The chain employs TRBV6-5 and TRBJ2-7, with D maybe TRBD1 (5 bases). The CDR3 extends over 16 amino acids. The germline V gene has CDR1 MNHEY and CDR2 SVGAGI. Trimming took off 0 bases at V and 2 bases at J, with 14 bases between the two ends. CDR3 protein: CASSYSFRASTYEQYF. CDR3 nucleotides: TGTGCCAGCAGTTACTCCTTCAGGGCAAGTACCTACGAGCAGTACTTC.

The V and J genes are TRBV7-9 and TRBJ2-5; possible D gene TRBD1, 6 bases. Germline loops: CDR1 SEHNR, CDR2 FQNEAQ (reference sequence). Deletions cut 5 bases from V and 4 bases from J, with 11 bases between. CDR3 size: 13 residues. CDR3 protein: CASSPTGLETQYF. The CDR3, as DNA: TGTGCCAGCAGCCCAACAGGGTTAGAGACCCAGTACTTC.

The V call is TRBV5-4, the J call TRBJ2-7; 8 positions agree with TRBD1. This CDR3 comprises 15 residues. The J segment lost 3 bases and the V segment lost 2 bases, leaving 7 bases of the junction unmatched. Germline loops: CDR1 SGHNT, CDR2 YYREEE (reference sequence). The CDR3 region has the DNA TGTGCCAGCAGCTTCGGGACAGGAGCATTCTACGAGCAGTACTTC. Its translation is CASSFGTGAFYEQYF. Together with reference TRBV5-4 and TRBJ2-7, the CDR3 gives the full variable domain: ETGVTQSPTHLIKTRGQQVTLRCSSQSGHNTVSWYQQALGQGPQFIFQYYREEENGRGNFPPRFSGLQFPNYSSELNVNALELDDSALYLCASSFGTGAFYEQYFGPGTRLTVT.

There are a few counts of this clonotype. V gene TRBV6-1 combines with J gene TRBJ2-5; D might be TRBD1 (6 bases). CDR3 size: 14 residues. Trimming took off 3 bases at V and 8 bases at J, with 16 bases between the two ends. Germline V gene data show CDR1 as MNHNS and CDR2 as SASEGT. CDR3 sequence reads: CASSDPTGMGTQYF. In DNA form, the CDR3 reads TGTGCCAGCAGTGACCCGACAGGCATGGGAACCCAGTACTTC.

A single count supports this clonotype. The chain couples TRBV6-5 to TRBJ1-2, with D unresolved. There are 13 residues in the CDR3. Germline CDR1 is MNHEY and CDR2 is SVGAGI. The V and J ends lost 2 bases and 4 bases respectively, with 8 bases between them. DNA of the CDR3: TGTGCCAGCAGTTACAAGACATCCTATGGCTACACCTTC. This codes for CASSYKTSYGYTF.

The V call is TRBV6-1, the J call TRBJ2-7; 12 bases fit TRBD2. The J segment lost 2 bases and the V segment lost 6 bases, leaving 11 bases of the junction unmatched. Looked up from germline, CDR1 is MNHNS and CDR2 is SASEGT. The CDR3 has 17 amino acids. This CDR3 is CASSGRGASGRAYEQYF. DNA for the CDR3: TGTGCCAGCAGCGGGCGAGGTGCTAGCGGGAGGGCCTACGAGCAGTACTTC.

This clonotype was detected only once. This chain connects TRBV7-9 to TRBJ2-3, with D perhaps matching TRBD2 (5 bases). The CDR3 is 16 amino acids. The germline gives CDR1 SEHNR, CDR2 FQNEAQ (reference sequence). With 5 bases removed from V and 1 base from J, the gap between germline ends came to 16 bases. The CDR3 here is CASSPLRSRGTDTQYF. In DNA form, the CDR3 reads TGTGCCAGCAGCCCACTGAGGTCGCGGGGCACAGATACGCAGTATTTT.

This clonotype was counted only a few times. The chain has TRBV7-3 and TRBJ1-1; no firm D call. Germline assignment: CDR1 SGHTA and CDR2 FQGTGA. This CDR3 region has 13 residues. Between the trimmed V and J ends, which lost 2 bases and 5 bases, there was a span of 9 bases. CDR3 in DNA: TGTGCCAGCAGCTTAGAGGCAGCAACTGAAGCTTTCTTT. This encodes CASSLEAATEAFF.

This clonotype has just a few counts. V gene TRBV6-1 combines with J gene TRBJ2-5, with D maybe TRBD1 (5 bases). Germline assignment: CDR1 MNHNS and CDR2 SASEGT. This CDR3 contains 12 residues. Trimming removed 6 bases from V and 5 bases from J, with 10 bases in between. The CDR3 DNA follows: TGTGCCAGCAGCCAGGGTTGGGAGACCCAGTACTTC. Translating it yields CASSQGWETQYF.

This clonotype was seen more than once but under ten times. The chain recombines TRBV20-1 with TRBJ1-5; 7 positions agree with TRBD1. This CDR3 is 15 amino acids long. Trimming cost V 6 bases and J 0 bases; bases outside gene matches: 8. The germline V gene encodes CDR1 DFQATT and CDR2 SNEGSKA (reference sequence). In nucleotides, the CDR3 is TGCAGTGCCACTGGGACAGCCGATAGCAATCAGCCCCAGCATTTT. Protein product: CSATGTADSNQPQHF.

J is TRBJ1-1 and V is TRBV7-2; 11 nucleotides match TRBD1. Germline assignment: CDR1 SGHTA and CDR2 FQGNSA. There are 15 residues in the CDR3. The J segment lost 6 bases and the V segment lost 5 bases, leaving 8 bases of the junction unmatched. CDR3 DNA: TGTGCCAGCAGCACTAGGGACAGGGGGGTCCCTGAAGCTTTCTTT. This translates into CASSTRDRGVPEAFF.

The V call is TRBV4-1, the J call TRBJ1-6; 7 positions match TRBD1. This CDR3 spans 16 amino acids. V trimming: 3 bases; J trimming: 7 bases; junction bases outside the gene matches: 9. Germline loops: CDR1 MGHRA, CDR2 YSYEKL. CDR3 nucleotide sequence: TGCGCCAGCAGCCACGCCGGACAGGAAGGGAATTCACCCCTCCACTTT. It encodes CASSHAGQEGNSPLHF.